The 28 T cell receptor beta chains reported below all come from one sample, sequenced in a study of blood T cell repertoires in COVID-19. This table comes from immunoSEQ multiplex PCR, and its TCRdb copy is limited to in-frame clones, with some not included. The sample has 200,000 to 300,000 clones; around 86% are singletons. The sample comprised peripheral blood. These receptors all come from a woman aged 55-70 years with active or convalescent COVID-19.

A single count supports this clone. This chain links TRBV10-3 with TRBJ1-6; 8 bases agree with TRBD1. The CDR3 spans 18 residues. V trimming: 4 bases; J trimming: 10 bases; junction bases outside the gene matches: 18. Germline V gene data show CDR1 as ENHRY and CDR2 as SYGVKD. The CDR3 sequence: CAISAGGRSAGGESPLHF. CDR3 nucleotides: TGTGCCATCAGTGCTGGGGGGAGGAGCGCAGGGGGCGAATCACCCCTCCACTTT.

Here the CDR3 DNA reads TGTGCCAGCGGCCGACCGGGAGCTGCGGAAAAACTGTTTTTT. It encodes CASGRPGAAEKLFF. The chain employs TRBV6-5 and TRBJ1-4, with unresolved D. The V and J ends lost 8 bases and 8 bases respectively, with 18 bases between them. This CDR3 comprises 14 residues. Germline CDR1 MNHEY, CDR2 SVGAGI.

This chain joins TRBV29-1 and TRBJ1-1; 7 bases line up with TRBD1. The germline CDR1 and CDR2 sequences are SQVTM and ANQGSEA. The CDR3 runs to 14 residues. V was clipped by 7 bases and J by 4 bases; unmatched bases: 12. The CDR3 DNA reads TGCAGCGGAAAAGAGATGGGACAGAGCACTGAAGCTTTCTTT. It encodes CSGKEMGQSTEAFF.

This chain uses TRBV5-1 with TRBJ1-6; 7 bases are a match to TRBD1. The CDR3 is 17 residues long. In germline, CDR1 is SGHRS, CDR2 YFSETQ. The ends lost 0 bases at V and 7 bases at J; junction bases unmatched: 10. The CDR3 DNA sequence: TGCGCCAGCAGCTTGGGGTCGGGGGACAGCAAAAATTCACCCCTCCACTTT. This encodes CASSLGSGDSKNSPLHF.

A single count supports this clone. J is TRBJ1-2 and V is TRBV18; D is unresolved. V was shortened by 3 bases and J by 2 bases, with 10 bases between the two germline ends. Looked up from germline, CDR1 is KGHSH and CDR2 is LQKENI. The CDR3 runs 14 residues. The CDR3 spells CASSPGHVNYGYTF. The CDR3 DNA sequence: TGTGCCAGCTCACCTGGCCACGTAAACTATGGCTACACCTTC.

The chain couples TRBV21-1 to TRBJ2-3; TRBD2, as called in the table, went unchecked against the DNA. TRBV21-1 is termed a pseudogene. The CDR3 covers 18 residues. Here the CDR3 DNA reads TGTGCCAGCAGCAAAGGATCGGGTCACCGGGGATGCACAGATACGCAGTATTTT. Translating it yields CASSKGSGHRGCTDTQYF.

The gene calls are TRBV14 and TRBJ2-3; 12 bases fit TRBD2. The CDR3 spans 15 residues. Germline trimming cut 4 bases from V and 8 bases from J; bases unmatched to any gene: 7. Per germline, CDR1 SGHDN and CDR2 FVKESK. The CDR3, as DNA: TGTGCCAGCAGCCCACTAGCGGGGGGCAGTTCTACGCAGTATTTT. Encoded protein: CASSPLAGGSSTQYF.

The CDR3 is CASSYGGSTYEQYF. CDR3 DNA sequence: TGTGCCAGCAGTTACGGGGGGAGCACCTACGAGCAGTACTTC. V and J are TRBV6-5 and TRBJ2-7, with D tentatively TRBD2 (6 bases). Trimming removed 2 bases from V and 2 bases from J, with 10 bases in between. Germline V lookup: CDR1 MNHEY, CDR2 SVGAGI. This CDR3 spans 14 amino acids.

This chain links TRBV5-1 with TRBJ1-3; possible D gene TRBD1, 6 bases. CDR1 is SGHRS and CDR2 is YFSETQ in the germline V gene. This CDR3 has 14 amino acids. V lost 3 bases and J 2 bases, leaving 9 bases between the germline ends. The CDR3 DNA reads as TGCGCCAGCAGCTACACAGGGCCTGGAAACACCATATATTTT. Translation: CASSYTGPGNTIYF.

The rearrangement links TRBV30 to TRBJ2-3; 10 bases are shared with TRBD2. Germline V gives CDR1 GTSNPN, CDR2 SVGIG (reference sequence). Germline trimming cut 2 bases from V and 4 bases from J; bases unmatched to any gene: 9. CDR3 length: 16 amino acids. The CDR3 DNA follows: TGTGCCTGGAGTTCTAGCGGGGGAAATGTAGCAGATACGCAGTATTTT. Translation gives CAWSSSGGNVADTQYF. The variable domain in full, completed from reference TRBV30 and TRBJ2-3, reads SQTIHQWPATLVQPVGSPLSLECTVEGTSNPNLYWYRQAAGRGLQLLFYSVGIGQISSEVPQNLSASRPQDRQFILSSKKLLLSDSGFYLCAWSSSGGNVADTQYFGPGTRLTVL.

This clone was detected only a few times. The gene calls are TRBV7-2 and TRBJ1-1; weak D call: TRBD1 (5 bases). CDR3 size: 14 residues. The germline V and J ends were trimmed by 2 bases and 4 bases, with 11 bases remaining between them. Germline CDR1 is SGHTA and CDR2 is FQGNSA. CDR3 residues: CASSLQPGGTEAFF. CDR3 sequence (DNA): TGTGCCAGCAGCTTACAGCCGGGGGGCACTGAAGCTTTCTTT.

The chain joins TRBV6-5 to TRBJ1-2, with D unclear. The CDR3 loop spans 15 amino acids. Germline CDR1 is MNHEY and CDR2 is SVGAGI. Trimming left V 0 bases short and J 4 bases short, with 12 bases between. The CDR3 DNA follows: TGTGCCAGCAGTTACTCCCTCGGCAGGTTCTATGGCTACACCTTC. It specifies CASSYSLGRFYGYTF.

The genes are TRBV6-5 and TRBJ2-1, with D perhaps matching TRBD2 (5 bases). The V gene's germline CDR1 is MNHEY and CDR2 SVGAGI. V gave up 7 bases and J gave up 5 bases, with 18 bases separating them. This CDR3 region has 15 residues. The CDR3 sequence: CASTRGWGLDNEQFF. The CDR3 DNA reads TGTGCCAGCACCCGGGGATGGGGTTTGGACAATGAGCAGTTCTTC.

The chain employs TRBV19 and TRBJ1-1; D is unresolved. The CDR3 totals 13 residues. V was shortened by 7 bases and J by 8 bases, with 17 bases between the two germline ends. CDR1 is LNHDA, CDR2 SQIVND, per germline (reference sequence). CDR3 loop: CASTVRGGPEAFF. CDR3 sequence (DNA): TGTGCCAGTACGGTTCGGGGAGGGCCGGAAGCTTTCTTT.

The gene calls are TRBV12-3 or TRBV12-4 and TRBJ2-5, with a tentative D call TRBD2 (6 bases). CDR3 length equals 13 residues. V lost 9 bases and J lost 0, with 11 bases in between. The CDR3 DNA reads TGTGCCAGTGGGGCGGGAAACCAAGAGACCCAGTACTTC. It encodes CASGAGNQETQYF.

CDR3 bases: TGTGCCAGCAGTAAAGTACAGGGGGCCCATCGGGTGGCTGAAGCTTTCTTT. Its protein product is CASSKVQGAHRVAEAFF. V usage is TRBV6-1 and J usage is TRBJ1-1; 9 bases map to TRBD1. Trimming cost V 5 bases and J 6 bases; bases outside gene matches: 16. CDR1 and CDR2 (germline): MNHNS, SASEGT. This CDR3 is built from 17 residues.

The count of this clone is one. The rearrangement links TRBV6-6 to TRBJ1-5, with 10 bases matching TRBD1. Germline CDR1 and CDR2: MNHNY and SVGAGI (reference sequence). CDR3 length: 14 amino acids. J gave up 9 bases and V 6 bases, and 8 bases lay outside the gene matches. Here the CDR3 DNA reads TGTGCCAGCAGCCTCGGGACAGGGGAACGGCCCCAGCATTTT. Amino acid sequence: CASSLGTGERPQHF.

The V call is TRBV5-1, the J call TRBJ2-3; D is ambiguous. There are 15 residues in the CDR3. Looked up from germline, CDR1 is SGHRS and CDR2 is YFSETQ. V dropped 6 bases and J dropped 0 bases, with 14 bases sitting between them. This chain's CDR3 is CASTLLARSTDTQYF. The CDR3 DNA sequence: TGCGCCAGCACCCTCCTCGCGCGTAGCACAGATACGCAGTATTTT.

The genes are TRBV11-2 and TRBJ1-3, with 7 bases identical to TRBD1. The CDR3 is 16 residues long. Germline CDR1 and CDR2: SGHAT and FQNNGV. V lost 4 bases to trimming and J lost 1 base; unmatched junction nucleotides: 7. CDR3 bases: TGTGCCAGCAGCTATAGAGGGACAGTTTCTGGAAACACCATATATTTT. This sequence encodes CASSYRGTVSGNTIYF.

The V and J genes are TRBV15 and TRBJ2-3; tentatively, D is TRBD2 (7 bases). V lost 1 base and J 5 bases, leaving 13 bases between the germline ends. Germline V gene lookup returns CDR1 LNHNV and CDR2 YYDKDF (reference sequence). CDR3 length: 15 residues. The CDR3 here is CATSRVGGGQDTQYF. CDR3 DNA sequence: TGTGCCACCAGCAGAGTTGGGGGGGGGCAAGATACGCAGTATTTT.

This chain connects TRBV23-1 to TRBJ1-2; 12 positions match TRBD1. TRBV23-1 is an open reading frame, and its role is uncertain. With 4 bases clipped from V and 8 bases from J, the junction kept 8 bases outside the gene matches. The CDR3 is 15 amino acids. The CDR3 here is CASSPPGTGGEGYTF. CDR3 nucleotide sequence: TGCGCCAGCAGTCCACCGGGGACAGGGGGCGAGGGCTACACCTTC.

V usage is TRBV2 and J usage is TRBJ1-2; D call uncertain. This CDR3 contains 14 residues. With 3 bases removed from V and 0 bases from J, the gap between germline ends came to 8 bases. Germline lookup yields CDR1 SNHLY and CDR2 FYNNEI. The CDR3 region is CASSDGRANYGYTF. CDR3 DNA sequence: TGTGCCAGCAGTGATGGGAGGGCTAACTATGGCTACACCTTC. The whole variable domain, filled in from reference TRBV2 and TRBJ1-2, reads EPEVTQTPSHQVTQMGQEVILRCVPISNHLYFYWYRQILGQKVEFLVSFYNNEISEKSEIFDDQFSVERPDGSNFTLKIRSTKLEDSAMYFCASSDGRANYGYTFGSGTRLTVV.

The gene calls are TRBV18 and TRBJ2-7; TRBD2 might be the D (6 bases). The CDR3 consists of 15 residues. Trimming cost V 4 bases and J 2 bases, with 15 bases left between them. Looked up from germline, CDR1 is KGHSH and CDR2 is LQKENI. For the CDR3, the DNA is TGTGCCAGCTCACGGTACGGGGGTGCCCCCTACGAGCAGTACTTC. This gives the protein CASSRYGGAPYEQYF.

In nucleotides, the CDR3 is TGTGCTAGTGGGGGGACAGGGGGCGCTGGAAACTATGGCTACACCTTC. Translating it yields CASGGTGGAGNYGYTF. V and J are TRBV12-5 and TRBJ1-2, with 12 bases that match TRBD1. The CDR3 contains 16 residues. The germline V gene encodes CDR1 LGHNT and CDR2 FRNRAP. V shed 6 bases and J 2 bases; nucleotides not matched to a gene: 7.

This chain uses TRBV5-5 with TRBJ1-1; 7 nucleotides line up with TRBD1. The CDR3 totals 15 residues. Trimming cost V 3 bases and J 4 bases; bases outside gene matches: 9. Germline assignment: CDR1 SGHKS and CDR2 YYEKEE (reference sequence). The chain's CDR3 is CASSSRTGLGTEAFF. CDR3 sequence (DNA): TGTGCCAGCAGCTCCCGGACAGGCTTGGGCACTGAAGCTTTCTTT.

J is TRBJ1-1 and V is TRBV3-1 (or the pseudogene TRBV3-2); the D gene is possibly TRBD1 (5 bases). Germline CDR1 LGHDT, CDR2 YNNKEL (reference sequence). V lost 0 bases, J lost 11 bases, and 31 bases lay in between. The CDR3 has 19 residues. The CDR3 coding sequence is TGTGCCAGCAGCCAAGATCGGAAGGGATGGGGGGTGTGGCCGGTGTGGGCTTTCTTT. Amino acid sequence: CASSQDRKGWGVWPVWAFF.

J is TRBJ1-2 and V is TRBV11-2; the D gene is possibly TRBD1 (5 bases). V lost 4 bases, J lost 4 bases, and 19 bases lay in between. Germline loops: CDR1 SGHAT, CDR2 FQNNGV. The CDR3 is 16 amino acids. The CDR3 here is CASSSLRGGTTYGYTF. CDR3 sequence (DNA): TGTGCCAGCAGCTCCCTCCGCGGAGGGACGACCTATGGCTACACCTTC.

This chain links TRBV7-9 with TRBJ2-3, with a weak D call TRBD1 (5 bases). CDR3 length equals 16 residues. V lost 0 bases, J lost 5 bases, and 15 bases lay in between. The germline V gene encodes CDR1 SEHNR and CDR2 FQNEAQ (reference sequence). The CDR3 nucleotides read TGTGCCAGCAGCTTAGCGGTCAGGGCGGATGGAGATACGCAGTATTTT. Translation gives CASSLAVRADGDTQYF.